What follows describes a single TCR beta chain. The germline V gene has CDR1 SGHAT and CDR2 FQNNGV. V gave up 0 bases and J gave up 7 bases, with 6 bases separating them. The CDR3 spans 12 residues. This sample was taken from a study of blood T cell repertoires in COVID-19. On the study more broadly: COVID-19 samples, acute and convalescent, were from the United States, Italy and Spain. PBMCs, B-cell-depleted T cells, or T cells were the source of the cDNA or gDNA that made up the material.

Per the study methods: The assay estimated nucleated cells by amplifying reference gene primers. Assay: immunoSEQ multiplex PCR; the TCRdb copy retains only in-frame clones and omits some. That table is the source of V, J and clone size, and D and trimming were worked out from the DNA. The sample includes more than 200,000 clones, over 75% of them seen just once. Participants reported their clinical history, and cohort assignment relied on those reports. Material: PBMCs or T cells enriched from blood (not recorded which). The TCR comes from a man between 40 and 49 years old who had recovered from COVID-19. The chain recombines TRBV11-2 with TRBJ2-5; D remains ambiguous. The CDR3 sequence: CASSLDRGTQYF. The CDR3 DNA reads TGTGCCAGCAGCTTAGATCGAGGGACCCAGTACTTC.